This T cell receptor beta chain is from a study of response to subunit inactivated influenza vaccine. Study conclusions and caveats: Researchers suggested that each seasonal influenza vaccination recruits few new T cells.

As regards this clonotype: The antigen remains unidentified.

This CDR3 has 15 amino acids. The germline V gene encodes CDR1 SGHVS and CDR2 FNYEAQ. The V segment lost 1 base and the J segment 2 bases; nucleotides outside the gene matches: 5. Via MiXCR, TCRdb re-called the RT-PCR reads, giving one row per CDR3 protein. There are roughly 520,000 distinct CDR3 sequences in the sample; 25% occur only once, and approximately 2% lies in the top ten. This TCR came from a man aged 50 to 59 who received an inactivated influenza vaccine. The material sequenced was CD4+ T cells sorted from PBMCs, taken about 5 days after vaccination. This sequence joins TRBV7-6 and TRBJ2-7, with 7 bases aligning to TRBD2. The CDR3 DNA reads as TGTGCCAGCAGCTTAGAGCGGGGCGACACCTACGAGCAGTACTTC. As protein: CASSLERGDTYEQYF. Looking up the rest from reference TRBV7-6 and TRBJ2-7 gives the full variable domain: GAGVSQSPRYKVTKRGQDVALRCDPISGHVSLYWYRQALGQGPEFLTYFNYEAQQDKSGLPNDRFSAERPEGSISTLTIQRTEQRDSAMYRCASSLERGDTYEQYFGPGTRLTVT.